Reported below is one T cell receptor beta chain. Its specificity is unknown. The entry originates in a study of T-cell memory formation after mild COVID-19. V was pared by 3 bases and J by 12 bases, with 8 bases between. This CDR3 has 11 amino acids. CDR1 and CDR2 (germline): SEHNR, FQNEAQ (reference sequence). Regarding the study as a whole: Day 15 to 85 contracting clones showed balanced CD4/CD8; later expanders leaned CD4+. CD4+ contracting clones lay mainly in CM and EM, CD8+ ones in EMRA.

TCRalpha and TCRbeta libraries used 5'RACE with constant-segment primers and UMIs. MiXCR was run by TCRdb on the 5' RACE reads, yielding one entry per CDR3 protein. The table includes roughly 170,000 distinct CDR3 sequences, about a fifth detected once. Source material: PBMCs or a T cell subset sorted from them (not recorded which). The clonotype comes from an adult woman who had mild COVID-19 (a few samples of this study predate the infection). Cell type and time point are not known. This chain links TRBV7-9 with TRBJ1-4; D is unresolved. The CDR3 protein is CASSLSVELFF. The CDR3 DNA reads as TGTGCCAGCAGCTTGTCGGTGGAACTGTTTTTT.